The source of this T cell receptor beta chain is a study of beta chain features in type 1 diabetes. Expressed TCRB transcripts were sequenced because the isolated RNA had all been reverse transcribed beforehand. Clones were read by immunoSEQ multiplex PCR, and TCRdb kept only the in-frame ones, dropping some. The table has about 360,000 clones, roughly 12% seen once. The CDR3 extends over 13 amino acids. Germline trimming cut 3 bases from V and 3 bases from J; bases unmatched to any gene: 1. Germline CDR1 and CDR2: SEHNR and FQNEAQ (reference sequence). This clone was picked up a small number of times. Antigen unknown. One heparinised blood draw, averaging about 120 mL, came from each donor. Purities in excess of 95% were seen in all sorted populations. General study findings and limits: Possibly, sequencing cDNA over-represented cells that had high TCR expression levels. Patients showed naive, central memory and Treg TCRB repertoires that appeared more similar than those of healthy donors.

The gene calls are TRBV7-9 and TRBJ1-2, with TRBD1 matching over 7 bases. Material: naive CD4+ T cells from blood. The sequence was obtained from a man younger than 35 in good health. The chain's CDR3 is CASSFGQDYGYTF. In nucleotides, the CDR3 is TGTGCCAGCAGCTTCGGACAGGACTATGGCTACACCTTC.